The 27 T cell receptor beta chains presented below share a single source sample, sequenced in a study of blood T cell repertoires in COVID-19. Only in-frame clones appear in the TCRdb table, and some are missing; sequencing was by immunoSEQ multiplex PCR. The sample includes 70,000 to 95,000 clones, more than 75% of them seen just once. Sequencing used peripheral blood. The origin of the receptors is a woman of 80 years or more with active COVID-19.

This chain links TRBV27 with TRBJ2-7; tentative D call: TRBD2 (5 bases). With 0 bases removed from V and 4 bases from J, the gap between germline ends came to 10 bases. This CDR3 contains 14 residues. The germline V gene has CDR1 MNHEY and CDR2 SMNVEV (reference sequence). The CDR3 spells CASSLSGELYEQYF. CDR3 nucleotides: TGTGCCAGCAGTTTATCCGGGGAACTGTACGAGCAGTACTTC.

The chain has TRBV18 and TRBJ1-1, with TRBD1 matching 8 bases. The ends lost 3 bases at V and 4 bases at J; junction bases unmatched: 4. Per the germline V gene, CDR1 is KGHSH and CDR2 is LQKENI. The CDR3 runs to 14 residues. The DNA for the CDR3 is TGTGCCAGCTCACCTGAAACAGGGGGCACTGAAGCTTTCTTT. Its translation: CASSPETGGTEAFF.

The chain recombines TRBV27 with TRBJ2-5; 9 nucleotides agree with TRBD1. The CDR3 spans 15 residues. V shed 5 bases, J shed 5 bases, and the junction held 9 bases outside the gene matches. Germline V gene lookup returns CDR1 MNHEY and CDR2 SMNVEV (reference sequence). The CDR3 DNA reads TGTGCCAGCAGTCCCATTACAGGGGGCGACGAGACCCAGTACTTC. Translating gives CASSPITGGDETQYF.

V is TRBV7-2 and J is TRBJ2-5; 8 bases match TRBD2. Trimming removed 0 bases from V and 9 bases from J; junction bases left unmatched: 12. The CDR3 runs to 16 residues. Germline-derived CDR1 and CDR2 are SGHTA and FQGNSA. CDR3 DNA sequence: TGTGCCAGCAGCTTAGCCAATTCGGGGGGGGTTTTGGCCCAGTACTTC. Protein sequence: CASSLANSGGVLAQYF. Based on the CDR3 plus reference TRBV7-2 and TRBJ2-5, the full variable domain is GAGVSQSPSNKVTEKGKDVELRCDPISGHTALYWYRQSLGQGLEFLIYFQGNSAPDKSGLPSDRFSAERTGGSVSTLTIQRTQQEDSAVYLCASSLANSGGVLAQYFGPGTRLLVL.

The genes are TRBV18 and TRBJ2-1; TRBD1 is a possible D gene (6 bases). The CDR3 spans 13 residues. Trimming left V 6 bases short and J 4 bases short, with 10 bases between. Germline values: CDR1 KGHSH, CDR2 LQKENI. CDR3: CASSRTEYNEQFF. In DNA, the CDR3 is TGTGCCAGCTCTCGGACAGAGTACAATGAGCAGTTCTTC. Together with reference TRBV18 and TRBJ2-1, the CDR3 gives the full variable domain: NAGVMQNPRHLVRRRGQEARLRCSPMKGHSHVYWYRQLPEEGLKFMVYLQKENIIDESGMPKERFSAEFPKEGPSILRIQQVVRGDSAAYFCASSRTEYNEQFFGPGTRLTVL.

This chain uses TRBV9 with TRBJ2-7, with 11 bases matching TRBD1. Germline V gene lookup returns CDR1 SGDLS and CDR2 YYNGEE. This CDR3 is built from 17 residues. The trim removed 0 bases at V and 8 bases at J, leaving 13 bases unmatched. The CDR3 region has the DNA TGTGCCAGCAGCGTAGGAGGGACCGGGACAGGGGGTAATAAGCAGTACTTC. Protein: CASSVGGTGTGGNKQYF.

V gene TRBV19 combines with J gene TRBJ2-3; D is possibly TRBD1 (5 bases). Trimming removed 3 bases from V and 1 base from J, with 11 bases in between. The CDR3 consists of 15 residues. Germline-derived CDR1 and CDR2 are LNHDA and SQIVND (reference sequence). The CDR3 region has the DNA TGTGCCAGTAGTATGGGTCAGGGCCGCACAGATACGCAGTATTTT. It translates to CASSMGQGRTDTQYF.

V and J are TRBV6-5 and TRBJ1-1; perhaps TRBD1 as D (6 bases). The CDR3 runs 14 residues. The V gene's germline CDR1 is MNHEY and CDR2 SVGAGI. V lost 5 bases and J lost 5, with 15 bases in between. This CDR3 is CASSKKAGTTEAFF. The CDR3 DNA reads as TGTGCCAGCAGTAAGAAGGCAGGGACAACTGAAGCTTTCTTT.

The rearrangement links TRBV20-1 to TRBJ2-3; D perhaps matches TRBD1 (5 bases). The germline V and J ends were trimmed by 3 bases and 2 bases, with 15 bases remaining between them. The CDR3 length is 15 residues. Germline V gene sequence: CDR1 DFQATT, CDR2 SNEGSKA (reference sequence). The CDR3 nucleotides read TGCAGTGCTAGTCAAAAGGGGTTATACACAGATACGCAGTATTTT. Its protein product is CSASQKGLYTDTQYF.

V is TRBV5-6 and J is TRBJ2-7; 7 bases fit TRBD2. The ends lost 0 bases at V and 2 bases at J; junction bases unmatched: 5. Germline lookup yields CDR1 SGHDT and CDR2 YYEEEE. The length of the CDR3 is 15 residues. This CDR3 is CASSLARGRAYEQYF. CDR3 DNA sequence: TGTGCCAGCAGCTTGGCCCGGGGGAGGGCCTACGAGCAGTACTTC.

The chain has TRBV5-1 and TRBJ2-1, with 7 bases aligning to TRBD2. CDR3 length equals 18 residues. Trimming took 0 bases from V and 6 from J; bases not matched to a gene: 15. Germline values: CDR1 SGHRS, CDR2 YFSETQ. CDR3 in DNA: TGCGCCAGCAGCTTGGAGGCTAGCGGCTTCGATAGGGTCAATGAGCAGTTCTTC. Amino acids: CASSLEASGFDRVNEQFF.

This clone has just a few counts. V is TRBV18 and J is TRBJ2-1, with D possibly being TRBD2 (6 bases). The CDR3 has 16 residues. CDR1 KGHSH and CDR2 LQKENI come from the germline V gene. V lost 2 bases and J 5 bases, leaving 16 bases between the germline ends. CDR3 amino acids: CASSPDLASGDNEQFF. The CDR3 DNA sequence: TGTGCCAGCTCACCAGATCTAGCGTCCGGTGACAATGAGCAGTTCTTC.

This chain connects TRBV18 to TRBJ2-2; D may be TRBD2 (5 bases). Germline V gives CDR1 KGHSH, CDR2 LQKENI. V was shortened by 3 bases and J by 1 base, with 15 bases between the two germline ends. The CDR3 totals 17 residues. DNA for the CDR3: TGTGCCAGCTCACCTAACACGCCCGGAGGGAACACCGGGGAGCTGTTTTTT. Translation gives CASSPNTPGGNTGELFF.

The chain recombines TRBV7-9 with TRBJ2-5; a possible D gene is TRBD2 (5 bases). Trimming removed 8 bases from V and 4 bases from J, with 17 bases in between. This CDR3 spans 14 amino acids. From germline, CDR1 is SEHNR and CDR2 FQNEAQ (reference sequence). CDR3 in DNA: TGTGCCAGCCGGCTATCCGGTAGCGCAGAGACCCAGTACTTC. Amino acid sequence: CASRLSGSAETQYF.

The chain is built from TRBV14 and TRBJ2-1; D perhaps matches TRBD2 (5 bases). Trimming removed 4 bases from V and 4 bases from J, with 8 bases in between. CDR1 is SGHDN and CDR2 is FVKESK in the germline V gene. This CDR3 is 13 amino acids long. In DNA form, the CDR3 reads TGTGCCAGCAGCCGAGAGCGGTACAATGAGCAGTTCTTC. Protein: CASSRERYNEQFF.

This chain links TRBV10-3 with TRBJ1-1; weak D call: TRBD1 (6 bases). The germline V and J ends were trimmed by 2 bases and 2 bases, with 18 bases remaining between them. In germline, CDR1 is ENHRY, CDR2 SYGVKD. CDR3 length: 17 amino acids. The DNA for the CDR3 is TGTGCCATCAGTGAGCCCCCGGGACACATAGGTAACACTGAAGCTTTCTTT. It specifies CAISEPPGHIGNTEAFF.

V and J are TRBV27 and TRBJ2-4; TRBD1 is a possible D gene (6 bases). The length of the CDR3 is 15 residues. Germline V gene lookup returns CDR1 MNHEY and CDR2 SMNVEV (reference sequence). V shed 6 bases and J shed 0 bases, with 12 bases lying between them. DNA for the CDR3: TGTGCCAGCAGGCCCGACAGGCTAGCCAAAAACATTCAGTACTTC. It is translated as CASRPDRLAKNIQYF.

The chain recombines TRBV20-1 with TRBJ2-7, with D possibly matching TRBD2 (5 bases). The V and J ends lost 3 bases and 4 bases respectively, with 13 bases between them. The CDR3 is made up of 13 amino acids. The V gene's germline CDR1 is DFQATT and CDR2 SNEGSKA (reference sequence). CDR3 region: CSASLSGAYEQYF. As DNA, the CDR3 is TGCAGTGCTAGTCTCAGCGGAGCGTACGAGCAGTACTTC.

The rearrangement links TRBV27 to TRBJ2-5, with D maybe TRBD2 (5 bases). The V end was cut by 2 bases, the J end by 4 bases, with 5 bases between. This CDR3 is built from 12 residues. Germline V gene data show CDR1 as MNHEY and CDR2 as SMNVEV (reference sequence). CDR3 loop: CASSLRGETQYF. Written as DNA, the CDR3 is TGTGCCAGCAGTTTACGGGGAGAGACCCAGTACTTC.

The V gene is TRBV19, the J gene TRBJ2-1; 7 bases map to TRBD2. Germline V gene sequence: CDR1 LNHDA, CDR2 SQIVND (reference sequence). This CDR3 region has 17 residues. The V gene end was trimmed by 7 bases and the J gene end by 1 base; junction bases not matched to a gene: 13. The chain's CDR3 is CASTHIGAGVSYNEQFF. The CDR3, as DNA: TGTGCCAGTACCCACATCGGTGCGGGAGTGTCCTACAATGAGCAGTTCTTC.

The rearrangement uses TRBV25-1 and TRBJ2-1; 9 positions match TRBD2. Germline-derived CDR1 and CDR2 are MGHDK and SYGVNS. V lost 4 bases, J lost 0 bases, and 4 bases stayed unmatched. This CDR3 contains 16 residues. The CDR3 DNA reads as TGTGCCAGCAGTGGAACTAGCGGGCCCTCCTACAATGAGCAGTTCTTC. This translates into CASSGTSGPSYNEQFF.

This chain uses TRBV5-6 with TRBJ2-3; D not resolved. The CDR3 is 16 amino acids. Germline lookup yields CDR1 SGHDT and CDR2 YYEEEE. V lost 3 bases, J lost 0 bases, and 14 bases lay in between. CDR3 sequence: CASSSDVQASTDTQYF. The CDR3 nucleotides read TGTGCCAGCAGCTCTGACGTCCAGGCTAGCACAGATACGCAGTATTTT.

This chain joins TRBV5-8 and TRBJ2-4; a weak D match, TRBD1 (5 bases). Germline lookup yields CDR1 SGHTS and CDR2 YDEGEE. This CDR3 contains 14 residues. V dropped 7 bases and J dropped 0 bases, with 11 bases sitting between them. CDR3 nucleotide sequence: TGTGCCAGCGGGGCGCCAGGAGCCAAAAACATTCAGTACTTC. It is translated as CASGAPGAKNIQYF.

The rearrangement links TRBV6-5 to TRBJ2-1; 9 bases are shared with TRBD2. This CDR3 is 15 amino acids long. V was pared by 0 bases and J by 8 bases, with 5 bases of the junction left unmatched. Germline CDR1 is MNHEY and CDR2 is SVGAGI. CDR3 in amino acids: CASSYSAGGVDEQFF. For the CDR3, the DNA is TGTGCCAGCAGTTACTCAGCGGGAGGAGTCGATGAGCAGTTCTTC.

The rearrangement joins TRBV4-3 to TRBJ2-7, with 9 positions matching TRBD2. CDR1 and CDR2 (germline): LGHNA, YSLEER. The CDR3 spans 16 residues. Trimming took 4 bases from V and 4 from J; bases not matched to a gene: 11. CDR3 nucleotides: TGCGCCAGCAGCCCGACCCCAGTAGCGGGAGTTTACGAGCAGTACTTC. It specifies CASSPTPVAGVYEQYF.

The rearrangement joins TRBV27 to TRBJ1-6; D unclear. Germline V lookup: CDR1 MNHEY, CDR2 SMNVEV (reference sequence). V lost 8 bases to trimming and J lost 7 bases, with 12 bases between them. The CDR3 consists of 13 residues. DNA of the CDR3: TGTGCCAGCCGCCCCGGGGTAAATTCACCCCTCCACTTT. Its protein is CASRPGVNSPLHF.

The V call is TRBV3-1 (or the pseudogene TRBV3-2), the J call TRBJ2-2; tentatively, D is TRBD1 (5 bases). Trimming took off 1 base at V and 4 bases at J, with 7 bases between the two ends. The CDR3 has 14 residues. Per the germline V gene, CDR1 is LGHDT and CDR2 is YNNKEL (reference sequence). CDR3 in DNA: TGTGCCAGCAGCCAAGGCAGGGTCACCGGGGAGCTGTTTTTT. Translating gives CASSQGRVTGELFF.